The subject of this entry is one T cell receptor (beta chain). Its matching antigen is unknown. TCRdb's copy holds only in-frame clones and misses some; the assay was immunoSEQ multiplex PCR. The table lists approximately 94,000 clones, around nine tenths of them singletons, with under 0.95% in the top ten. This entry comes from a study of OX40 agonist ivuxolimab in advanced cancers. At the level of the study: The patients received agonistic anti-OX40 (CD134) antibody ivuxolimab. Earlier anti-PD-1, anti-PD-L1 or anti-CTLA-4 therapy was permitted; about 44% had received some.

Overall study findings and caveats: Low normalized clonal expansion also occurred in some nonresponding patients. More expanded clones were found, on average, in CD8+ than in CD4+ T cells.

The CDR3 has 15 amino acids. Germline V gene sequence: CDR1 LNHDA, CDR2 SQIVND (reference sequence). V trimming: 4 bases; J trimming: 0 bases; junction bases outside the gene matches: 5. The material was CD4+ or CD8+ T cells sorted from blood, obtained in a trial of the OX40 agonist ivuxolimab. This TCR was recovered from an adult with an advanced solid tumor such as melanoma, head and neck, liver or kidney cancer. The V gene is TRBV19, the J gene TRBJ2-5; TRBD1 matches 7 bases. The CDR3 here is CASSTQQGNQETQYF. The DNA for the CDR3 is TGTGCCAGTAGTACCCAACAGGGGAACCAAGAGACCCAGTACTTC.